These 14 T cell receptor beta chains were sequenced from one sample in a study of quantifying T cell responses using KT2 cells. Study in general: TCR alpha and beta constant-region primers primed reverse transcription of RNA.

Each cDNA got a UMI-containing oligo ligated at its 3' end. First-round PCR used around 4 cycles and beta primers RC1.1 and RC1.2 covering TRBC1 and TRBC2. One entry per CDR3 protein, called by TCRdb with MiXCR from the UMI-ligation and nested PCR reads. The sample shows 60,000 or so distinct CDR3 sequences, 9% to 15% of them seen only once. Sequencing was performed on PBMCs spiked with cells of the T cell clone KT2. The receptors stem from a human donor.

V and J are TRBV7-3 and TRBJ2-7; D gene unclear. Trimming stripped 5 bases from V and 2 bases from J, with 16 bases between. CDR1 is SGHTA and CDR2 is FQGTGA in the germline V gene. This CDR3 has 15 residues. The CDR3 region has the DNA TGTGCCAGCAGCCCAGGCCCGGTCGTACCCTACGAGCAGTACTTC. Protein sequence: CASSPGPVVPYEQYF.

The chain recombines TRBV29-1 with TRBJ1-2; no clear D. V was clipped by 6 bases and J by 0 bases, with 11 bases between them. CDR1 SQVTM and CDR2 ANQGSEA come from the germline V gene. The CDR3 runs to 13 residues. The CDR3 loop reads CSVHTTANYGYTF. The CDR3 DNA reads TGCAGCGTCCACACTACGGCTAACTATGGCTACACCTTC.

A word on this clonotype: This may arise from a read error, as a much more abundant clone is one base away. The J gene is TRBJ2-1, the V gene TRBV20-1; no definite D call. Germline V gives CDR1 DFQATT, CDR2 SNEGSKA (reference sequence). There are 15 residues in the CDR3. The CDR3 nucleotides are TGCAGTGCTAGAGATGAAAGGGTCTCCTACTATGAGCAGTTCTTC. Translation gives CSARDERVSYYEQFF.

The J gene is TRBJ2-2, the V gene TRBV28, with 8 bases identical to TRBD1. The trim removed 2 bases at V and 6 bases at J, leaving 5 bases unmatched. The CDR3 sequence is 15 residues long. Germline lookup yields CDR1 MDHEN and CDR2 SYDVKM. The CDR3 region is CASSLVQGAPGELFF. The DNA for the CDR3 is TGTGCCAGCAGTTTAGTCCAGGGGGCTCCCGGGGAGCTGTTTTTT.

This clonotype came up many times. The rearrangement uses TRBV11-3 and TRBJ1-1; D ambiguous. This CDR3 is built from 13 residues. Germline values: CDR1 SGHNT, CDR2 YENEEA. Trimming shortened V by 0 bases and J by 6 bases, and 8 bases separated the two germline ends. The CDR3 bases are TGTGCCAGCAGCTTAGAACCTTGGGCTGAAGCTTTCTTT. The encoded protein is CASSLEPWAEAFF.

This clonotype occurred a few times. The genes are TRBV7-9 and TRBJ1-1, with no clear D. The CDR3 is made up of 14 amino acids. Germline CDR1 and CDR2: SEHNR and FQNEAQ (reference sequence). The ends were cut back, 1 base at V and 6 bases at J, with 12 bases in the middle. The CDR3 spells CASSLEGSGAEAFF. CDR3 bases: TGTGCCAGCAGCTTAGAAGGGAGTGGCGCTGAAGCTTTCTTT. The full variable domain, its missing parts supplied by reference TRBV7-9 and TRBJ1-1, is DTGVSQNPRHKITKRGQNVTFRCDPISEHNRLYWYRQTLGQGPEFLTYFQNEAQLEKSRLLSDRFSAERPKGSFSTLEIQRTEQGDSAMYLCASSLEGSGAEAFFGQGTRLTVV.

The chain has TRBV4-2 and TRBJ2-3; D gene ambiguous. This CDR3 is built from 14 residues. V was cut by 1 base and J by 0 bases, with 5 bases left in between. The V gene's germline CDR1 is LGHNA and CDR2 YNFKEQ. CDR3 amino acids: CASSQASSTDTQYF. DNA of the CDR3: TGTGCCAGCAGCCAAGCCAGCAGCACAGATACGCAGTATTTT.

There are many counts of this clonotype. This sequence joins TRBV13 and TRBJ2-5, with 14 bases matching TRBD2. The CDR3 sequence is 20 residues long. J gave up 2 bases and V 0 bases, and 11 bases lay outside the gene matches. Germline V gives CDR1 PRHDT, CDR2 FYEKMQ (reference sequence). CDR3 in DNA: TGTGCCAGCAGCTTAGGCCCTCTTGGGACTAGCGGGAGAGGACAAGAGACCCAGTACTTC. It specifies CASSLGPLGTSGRGQETQYF.

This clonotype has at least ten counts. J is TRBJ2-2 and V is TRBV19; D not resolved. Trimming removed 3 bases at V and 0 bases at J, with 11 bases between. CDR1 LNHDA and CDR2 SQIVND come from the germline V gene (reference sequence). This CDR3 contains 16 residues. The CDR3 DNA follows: TGTGCCAGTAGTATGCCCCGGGTGGCGAACACCGGGGAGCTGTTTTTT. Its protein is CASSMPRVANTGELFF.

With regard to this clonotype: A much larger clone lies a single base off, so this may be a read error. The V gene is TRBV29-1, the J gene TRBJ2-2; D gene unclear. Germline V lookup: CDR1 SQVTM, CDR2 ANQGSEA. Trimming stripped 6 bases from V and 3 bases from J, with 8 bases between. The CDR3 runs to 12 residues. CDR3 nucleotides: TGCAGCGTCGCAGGCCACACCGGGGAGCTGTTTTTT. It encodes CSVAGHTGELFF.

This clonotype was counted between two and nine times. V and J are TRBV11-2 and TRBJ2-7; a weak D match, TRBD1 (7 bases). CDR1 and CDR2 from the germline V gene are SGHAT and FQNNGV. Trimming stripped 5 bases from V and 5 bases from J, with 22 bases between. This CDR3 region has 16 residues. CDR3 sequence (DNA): TGTGCCAGCAGCCCTCCGTCGGCAGGGGGGCGGCACGAGCAGTACTTC. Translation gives CASSPPSAGGRHEQYF.

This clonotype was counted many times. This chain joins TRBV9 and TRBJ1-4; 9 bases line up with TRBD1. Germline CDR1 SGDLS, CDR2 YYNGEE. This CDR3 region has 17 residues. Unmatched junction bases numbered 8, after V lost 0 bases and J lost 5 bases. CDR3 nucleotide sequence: TGTGCCAGCAGCGTAGCTATTGGAGGACAGGGGAATGAAAAACTGTTTTTT. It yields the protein CASSVAIGGQGNEKLFF. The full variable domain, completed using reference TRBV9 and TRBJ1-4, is DSGVTQTPKHLITATGQRVTLRCSPRSGDLSVYWYQQSLDQGLQFLIQYYNGEERAKGNILERFSAQQFPDLHSELNLSSLELGDSALYFCASSVAIGGQGNEKLFFGSGTQLSVL.

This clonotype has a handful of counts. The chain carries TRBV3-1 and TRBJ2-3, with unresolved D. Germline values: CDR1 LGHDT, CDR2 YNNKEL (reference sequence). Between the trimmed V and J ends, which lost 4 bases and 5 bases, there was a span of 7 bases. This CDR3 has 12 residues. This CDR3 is CASSRPGDTQYF. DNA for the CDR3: TGTGCCAGCAGCCGGCCGGGAGATACGCAGTATTTT.

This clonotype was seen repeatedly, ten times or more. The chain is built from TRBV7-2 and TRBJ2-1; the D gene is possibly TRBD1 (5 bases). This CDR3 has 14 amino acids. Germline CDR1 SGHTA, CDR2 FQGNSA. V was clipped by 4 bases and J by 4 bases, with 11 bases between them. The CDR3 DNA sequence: TGTGCCAGCAGCTCAGGGTCCCGTTACAATGAGCAGTTCTTC. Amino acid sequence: CASSSGSRYNEQFF.